This is a list of T cell receptor beta chains from one sample in a study of blood T cell repertoires in COVID-19. Generated by immunoSEQ multiplex PCR, the TCRdb table keeps only in-frame clones and is missing some. The sample has some 490,000 clones, about 85% seen once; the top ten hold around 7.9%. The sample taken for sequencing was PBMCs or T cells enriched from blood (not recorded which). All receptors derive from a woman aged 55 to 70 who had recovered from COVID-19. CDR3s include the opening cysteine and the closing phenylalanine or tryptophan. A D gene is named only where the DNA matches it firmly. Clone size appears in some rows only: once, few, many, or a class for an expanded clone.

CDR3aa,CDR3nt,d_gene,abundance,j_gene,v_gene
CASWGGGHQPQHF,TGTGCCAGCTGGGGCGGGGGCCATCAGCCCCAGCATTTT,-,-,TRBJ1-5,TRBV6-5
CASSLEGVPYGYTF,TGTGCCAGCAGCTTGGAGGGAGTTCCCTATGGCTACACCTTC,-,-,TRBJ1-2,TRBV5-4
CASSSVLTGELFF,TGTGCCAGTAGTTCAGTGTTGACCGGGGAGCTGTTTTTT,-,-,TRBJ2-2,TRBV19
CASSIVGGANQPQHF,TGTGCCAGTAGTATAGTGGGGGGGGCAAACCAGCCCCAGCATTTT,-,once,TRBJ1-5,TRBV19
CASSTTGVREKLFF,TGTGCCAGCAGTACGACAGGGGTTCGGGAAAAACTGTTTTTT,TRBD1,-,TRBJ1-4,TRBV6-5
CASSLVPGNQPQHF,TGTGCCAGCAGCTTAGTACCGGGTAATCAGCCCCAGCATTTT,-,-,TRBJ1-5,TRBV7-6
CASSSLGTMNTEAFF,TGCGCCAGCAGCTCTTTGGGCACCATGAACACTGAAGCTTTCTTT,-,-,TRBJ1-1,TRBV5-1
CASSYTGPSETQYF,TGTGCCAGCAGTTATACAGGACCCTCAGAGACCCAGTACTTC,-,few,TRBJ2-5,TRBV6-2/TRBV6-3
CASSRTDSPLHF,TGTGCCAGCAGCCGGACAGATTCACCCCTCCACTTT,-,once,TRBJ1-6,TRBV7-9
CASSRTGTVYNEQFF,TGTGCCAGTAGTCGGACCGGGACAGTTTACAATGAGCAGTTCTTC,TRBD1,-,TRBJ2-1,TRBV19
CASKKSPVDTQYF,TGTGCCAGTAAAAAAAGCCCGGTAGATACGCAGTATTTT,-,-,TRBJ2-3,TRBV19
CASSTQGNYGYTF,TGTGCCAGCAGCACCCAGGGGAACTATGGCTACACCTTC,-,-,TRBJ1-2,TRBV9
CASSPTLAGANNEQFF,TGTGCCAGCAGCCCGACGCTAGCGGGGGCCAACAATGAGCAGTTCTTC,TRBD2,once,TRBJ2-1,TRBV4-2
CASCMEENTEAFF,TGTGCCAGCTGCATGGAGGAGAACACTGAAGCTTTCTTT,-,few,TRBJ1-1,TRBV2
CASRGGTGRSEKLFF,TGTGCCAGCAGGGGGGGGACAGGGAGGAGTGAAAAACTGTTTTTT,TRBD1,-,TRBJ1-4,TRBV6-5
CASSRRGRGIQETQYF,TGTGCCAGCAGCCGCAGGGGGCGCGGGATCCAAGAGACCCAGTACTTC,TRBD1,-,TRBJ2-5,TRBV3-1/TRBV3-2
CASSLEGSEGEKLFF,TGTGCCAGCAGCTTGGAGGGATCGGAGGGTGAAAAACTGTTTTTT,-,-,TRBJ1-4,TRBV5-5
CASSLAGNSYNEQFF,TGCGCCAGCAGCTTGGCAGGGAATTCCTACAATGAGCAGTTCTTC,-,-,TRBJ2-1,TRBV5-1
CASSPGTLLVF,TGTGCCAGCAGCCCCGGTACCCTTTTAGTCTTC,-,few,TRBJ1-2,TRBV3-1/TRBV3-2
CASSLVLDRSTDTQYF,TGTGCCAGCAGCTTGGTTTTGGACAGGAGCACAGATACGCAGTATTTT,TRBD1,once,TRBJ2-3,TRBV5-5
CASSLEDRLQWNTEAFF,TGTGCCAGCAGCTTAGAGGACAGATTACAATGGAACACTGAAGCTTTCTTT,-,-,TRBJ1-1,TRBV11-2
CASSLDRRTNYGYTF,TGCGCCAGCAGCTTGGACAGACGAACTAACTATGGCTACACCTTC,-,-,TRBJ1-2,TRBV5-1
CASSLGGGGREKLFF,TGTGCCAGCAGCTTAGGGGGCGGGGGCAGGGAAAAACTGTTTTTT,-,-,TRBJ1-4,TRBV7-2
CASSQMGQLNTGELFF,TGCGCCAGCAGCCAAATGGGACAGCTAAACACCGGGGAGCTGTTTTTT,TRBD1,once,TRBJ2-2,TRBV4-1
CASSVPGTGGNEQFF,TGTGCCAGCAGCGTACCCGGGACAGGGGGCAATGAGCAGTTCTTC,TRBD1,-,TRBJ2-1,TRBV9
CASRPPGQYNEQFF,TGCGCCAGCAGACCCCCGGGACAGTACAATGAGCAGTTCTTC,TRBD1,-,TRBJ2-1,TRBV4-1
CASSLDGSTDTQYF,TGCGCCAGCAGCTTGGATGGCAGCACAGATACGCAGTATTTT,-,-,TRBJ2-3,TRBV5-1
CAIKDRNTGELFF,TGTGCCATTAAGGACAGAAACACCGGGGAGCTGTTTTTT,-,-,TRBJ2-2,TRBV11-3
CASSQDTSVGQGSGELFF,TGTGCCAGCAGCCAAGATACAAGTGTGGGACAGGGTTCCGGGGAGCTGTTTTTT,TRBD1,-,TRBJ2-2,TRBV4-2
CASSLTVEGARTF,TGTGCCAGCAGTTTAACAGTCGAAGGGGCTAGGACCTTC,-,-,TRBJ1-2,TRBV12-3/TRBV12-4
CASTPGTGKTDEQFF,TGTGCCAGCACCCCAGGGACAGGGAAAACTGATGAGCAGTTCTTC,TRBD1,-,TRBJ2-1,TRBV25-1
CASSSSRTGELFF,TGTGCCAGCTCTTCGAGTCGCACCGGGGAGCTGTTTTTT,-,-,TRBJ2-2,TRBV2
CASSRDTSGVYEQYF,TGTGCCAGCAGTCGAGACACTAGCGGGGTCTACGAGCAGTACTTC,TRBD2,-,TRBJ2-7,TRBV3-1/TRBV3-2
CASSAAIASSTDTQYF,TGTGCCAGCAGCGCAGCAATAGCGTCTAGCACAGATACGCAGTATTTT,-,-,TRBJ2-3,TRBV9
CASSPRGNTEAFF,TGTGCCAGCAGTCCACGGGGAAACACTGAAGCTTTCTTT,-,-,TRBJ1-1,TRBV2
CASSFGRTGANSGANVLTF,TGTGCCAGCAGCTTTGGTCGAACAGGGGCTAACTCTGGGGCCAACGTCCTGACTTTC,TRBD1,-,TRBJ2-6,TRBV5-6
CAISESVGQGLGAQYF,TGTGCCATCAGTGAGTCTGTGGGACAGGGCCTTGGAGCGCAGTATTTT,TRBD1,-,TRBJ2-3,TRBV10-3
CASSLAGFPSTDTQYF,TGCGCCAGCAGCTTGGCGGGGTTCCCTAGCACAGATACGCAGTATTTT,-,once,TRBJ2-3,TRBV5-1
CASSRGQVAGNTIYF,TGCGCCAGCAGCAGGGGACAGGTGGCTGGAAACACCATATATTTT,TRBD1,-,TRBJ1-3,TRBV5-1
CASSFGQGNTEAFF,TGCGCCAGCAGCTTCGGACAGGGGAACACTGAAGCTTTCTTT,TRBD1,once,TRBJ1-1,TRBV5-1
CASSFLQGARSPLHF,TGTGCCAGCAGTTTCCTACAGGGGGCCCGGTCACCCCTCCACTTT,TRBD1,-,TRBJ1-6,TRBV27
CASSTLTGDYGYTF,TGCGCCAGCAGCACCTTAACAGGGGACTATGGCTACACCTTC,TRBD1,-,TRBJ1-2,TRBV5-1